Below are 5 T cell receptor beta chains sequenced from a single sample in a study of shared clonotypes between healthy human individuals. Terminally differentiated effector memory CD45RA+ cells were left out of the naive CD8 fraction, which was CD45RO-negative and positively selected for CCR7. Clones were sequenced by immunoSEQ multiplex PCR, and TCRdb holds only the in-frame ones, with some missing. Of about 2.1 million clones listed, just under 95% were seen once; the top ten hold more than 1.5%. Sequencing was performed on naive CD8+ T cells from PBMCs. The source of these receptors is a man aged 18 to 29 in good health. Some clones in this sample may be carry-over from other donors' samples.

Of note for this clone: The sample has other DNA sequences that encode this CDR3 too. The CDR3, as DNA: TGTGCCAGCAGTTTATCACAGTCCTACGAGCAGTACTTC. Translated, it gives CASSLSQSYEQYF. The chain is built from TRBV27 and TRBJ2-7; D ambiguous. The CDR3 is made up of 13 amino acids. Trimming shortened V by 0 bases and J by 1 base, and 4 bases separated the two germline ends. Germline V gene data show CDR1 as MNHEY and CDR2 as SMNVEV (reference sequence).

This clone has only one observation. This chain connects TRBV28 to TRBJ2-4; tentative D call: TRBD1 (5 bases). The CDR3 spans 12 residues. Germline CDR1 reads MDHEN; CDR2 reads SYDVKM. V lost 4 bases, J lost 8 bases, and 9 bases lay in between. The CDR3 is CASSSLGDIQYF. The CDR3, as DNA: TGTGCCAGCAGTTCATTAGGGGACATTCAGTACTTC.

This chain links TRBV7-8 with TRBJ2-7; D is unresolved. Germline V gives CDR1 SGHVS, CDR2 FQNEAQ. This CDR3 has 13 amino acids. The V gene lost 3 bases and the J gene lost 2 bases, with 8 bases spanning the gap. The CDR3 sequence is CASSFITAYEQYF. DNA of the CDR3: TGTGCCAGCAGCTTTATTACGGCCTACGAGCAGTACTTC.

The chain joins TRBV9 to TRBJ2-3; a weak D match, TRBD2 (5 bases). Germline assignment: CDR1 SGDLS and CDR2 YYNGEE. The CDR3 covers 15 residues. Trimming removed 1 base at V and 2 bases at J, with 11 bases between. The chain's CDR3 is CASSVSPGSTDTQYF. The CDR3, as DNA: TGTGCCAGCAGCGTAAGCCCGGGATCCACAGATACGCAGTATTTT.

Worth noting for this clone: The sample contains more than one DNA sequence encoding this CDR3. The J gene is TRBJ2-7, the V gene TRBV9; 10 nucleotides match TRBD1. The CDR3 loop spans 15 amino acids. CDR1 and CDR2 (germline): SGDLS, YYNGEE. V lost 0 bases and J lost 1; bases outside the gene matches: 1. This chain's CDR3 is CASSVGTGGSYEQYF. As DNA, the CDR3 is TGTGCCAGCAGCGTAGGGACAGGGGGTTCCTACGAGCAGTACTTC.